A single sample gave rise to the 7 T cell receptor beta chains below, sequenced in a study of OX40 agonist ivuxolimab in advanced cancers. TCRdb's table, derived via immunoSEQ multiplex PCR, lists solely in-frame clones and lacks some. The sample lists 45,000 to 60,000 clones, 88% seen once, with 7.8% in the top ten. Sequences were derived from CD4+ or CD8+ T cells sorted from blood, sampled in a trial of the OX40 agonist ivuxolimab. These TCRs come from an adult with an advanced solid tumor such as melanoma, head and neck, liver or kidney cancer.

The chain combines TRBV5-1 with TRBJ2-4; D possibly matches TRBD1 or TRBD2 (6 bases each). Germline CDR1 and CDR2: SGHRS and YFSETQ. Trimming took 2 bases from V and 2 from J, leaving 17 bases between them. The CDR3 is made up of 17 amino acids. CDR3 sequence reads: CASSFRQVGLSKNIQYF. The CDR3 coding sequence is TGCGCCAGCAGCTTCCGACAGGTGGGACTGTCCAAAAACATTCAGTACTTC.

This clone has more than one count but fewer than ten. The V gene is TRBV28, the J gene TRBJ1-2; D gene uncertain. Germline CDR1 is MDHEN and CDR2 is SYDVKM. The length of the CDR3 is 16 residues. Between the trimmed V and J ends, which lost 5 bases and 8 bases, there was a span of 24 bases. CDR3 amino acids: CASSPYLEGSSGGYTF. Written as DNA, the CDR3 is TGTGCCAGCAGTCCGTACTTGGAGGGTTCGTCGGGGGGCTACACCTTC.

This sequence joins TRBV6-6 and TRBJ2-7; TRBD1 matches at 9 bases. CDR3 length: 16 residues. In germline, CDR1 is MNHNY, CDR2 SVGAGI (reference sequence). V dropped 0 bases and J dropped 0; count of bases not matched to a gene: 3. The DNA for the CDR3 is TGTGCCAGCAGTTACTCGGGACAGGGTGCCTCCTACGAGCAGTACTTC. Translating it yields CASSYSGQGASYEQYF.

V is TRBV30 and J is TRBJ2-2; D not certain. Trimming stripped 3 bases from V and 7 bases from J, with 12 bases between. Germline V gene sequence: CDR1 GTSNPN, CDR2 SVGIG (reference sequence). The CDR3 is 13 amino acids. CDR3 coding DNA: TGTGCCTGGAGACCCAACCTATTCGGGGAGCTGTTTTTT. Protein sequence: CAWRPNLFGELFF.

V gene TRBV18 combines with J gene TRBJ1-4; a possible D gene is TRBD1 (5 bases). Germline CDR1 and CDR2: KGHSH and LQKENI. Trimming removed 6 bases from V and 12 bases from J, with 14 bases in between. The CDR3 consists of 12 residues. The CDR3 DNA sequence: TGTGCCAGCTCGTCCAGGGATAGCGAACTGTTTTTT. This translates into CASSSRDSELFF.

V and J are TRBV15 and TRBJ1-6, with D maybe TRBD1 (6 bases). The V end was cut by 0 bases, the J end by 6 bases, with 12 bases between. This CDR3 is 16 amino acids long. Germline CDR1 is LNHNV and CDR2 is YYDKDF (reference sequence). CDR3 loop: CATSRDATGGNSPLHF. The CDR3 DNA is TGTGCCACCAGCAGAGATGCGACAGGCGGTAATTCACCCCTCCACTTT.

The chain is built from TRBV27 and TRBJ2-7; a possible D gene is TRBD1 (6 bases). V was cut by 6 bases and J by 0 bases, with 15 bases left in between. CDR3 size: 15 residues. In germline, CDR1 is MNHEY, CDR2 SMNVEV (reference sequence). The CDR3 protein is CASRISGHPSYEQYF. In DNA form, the CDR3 reads TGTGCCAGCAGAATCTCGGGACATCCCTCCTACGAGCAGTACTTC.